The entry that follows covers one T cell receptor (beta chain) sequence. Antigen unknown. With 2 bases removed from V and 1 base from J, the gap between germline ends came to 14 bases. The CDR3 consists of 16 residues. In germline, CDR1 is MGHDK, CDR2 SYGVNS. Blood sampling took place at baseline, cycle 4 day 1, and cycle 7 day 1. These data are taken from a study of OX40 agonist ivuxolimab in advanced cancers. Turning to the study itself: A male proportion of over 70% was recorded, with mean age around 60 years and range roughly 23 to 79.

Clones were sequenced by immunoSEQ multiplex PCR, and TCRdb holds only the in-frame ones, with some missing. The sample shows over 70,000 clones, 85% to 90% of them seen only once. Notes on the study in general: Both blood CD4+ and CD8+ T cells showed clonal growth by week 6 at 0.1 to 3.0 mg/kg.

The chain couples TRBV25-1 to TRBJ1-2; weak D call: TRBD1 (5 bases). The sequencing used CD4+ or CD8+ T cells sorted from blood, collected in a trial of the OX40 agonist ivuxolimab. The sequence came from an adult with an advanced solid tumor such as melanoma, head and neck, liver or kidney cancer. The CDR3 DNA reads TGTGCCAGCAGTGAAGGTGGCGCAGGGTATAACTATGGCTACACCTTC. This translates into CASSEGGAGYNYGYTF.